This T cell receptor beta chain is from a study of blood T cells in healthy people across ages. Across the study: Template switching picked up about one barcoded beta molecule for each two T cells.

The CDR3 extends over 17 amino acids. The V gene lost 1 base and the J gene lost 6 bases, with 22 bases spanning the gap. Germline CDR1 SGHRS, CDR2 YFSETQ. Study-wide results and limits: Per million T cells, TCR beta diversity dropped about linearly as age rose.

Points on this clonotype: What it binds is unknown.

With a J-beta primer mix and a sample-barcoded 5' primer, a second PCR ran about 6 to 11 cycles. TCRdb ran MiXCR on the 5' RACE reads and lists one entry per CDR3 protein. The sample contains more than 650,000 distinct CDR3 sequences, over 20% of which appear only once. This receptor was taken from a man aged 65-85 years in good health. Sequenced sample: blood. The chain combines TRBV5-1 with TRBJ1-1, with no clear D. The CDR3 reads CASSLNGPTGRRAEAFF. CDR3 bases: TGCGCCAGCAGCTTGAATGGACCCACGGGAAGACGGGCTGAAGCTTTCTTT.